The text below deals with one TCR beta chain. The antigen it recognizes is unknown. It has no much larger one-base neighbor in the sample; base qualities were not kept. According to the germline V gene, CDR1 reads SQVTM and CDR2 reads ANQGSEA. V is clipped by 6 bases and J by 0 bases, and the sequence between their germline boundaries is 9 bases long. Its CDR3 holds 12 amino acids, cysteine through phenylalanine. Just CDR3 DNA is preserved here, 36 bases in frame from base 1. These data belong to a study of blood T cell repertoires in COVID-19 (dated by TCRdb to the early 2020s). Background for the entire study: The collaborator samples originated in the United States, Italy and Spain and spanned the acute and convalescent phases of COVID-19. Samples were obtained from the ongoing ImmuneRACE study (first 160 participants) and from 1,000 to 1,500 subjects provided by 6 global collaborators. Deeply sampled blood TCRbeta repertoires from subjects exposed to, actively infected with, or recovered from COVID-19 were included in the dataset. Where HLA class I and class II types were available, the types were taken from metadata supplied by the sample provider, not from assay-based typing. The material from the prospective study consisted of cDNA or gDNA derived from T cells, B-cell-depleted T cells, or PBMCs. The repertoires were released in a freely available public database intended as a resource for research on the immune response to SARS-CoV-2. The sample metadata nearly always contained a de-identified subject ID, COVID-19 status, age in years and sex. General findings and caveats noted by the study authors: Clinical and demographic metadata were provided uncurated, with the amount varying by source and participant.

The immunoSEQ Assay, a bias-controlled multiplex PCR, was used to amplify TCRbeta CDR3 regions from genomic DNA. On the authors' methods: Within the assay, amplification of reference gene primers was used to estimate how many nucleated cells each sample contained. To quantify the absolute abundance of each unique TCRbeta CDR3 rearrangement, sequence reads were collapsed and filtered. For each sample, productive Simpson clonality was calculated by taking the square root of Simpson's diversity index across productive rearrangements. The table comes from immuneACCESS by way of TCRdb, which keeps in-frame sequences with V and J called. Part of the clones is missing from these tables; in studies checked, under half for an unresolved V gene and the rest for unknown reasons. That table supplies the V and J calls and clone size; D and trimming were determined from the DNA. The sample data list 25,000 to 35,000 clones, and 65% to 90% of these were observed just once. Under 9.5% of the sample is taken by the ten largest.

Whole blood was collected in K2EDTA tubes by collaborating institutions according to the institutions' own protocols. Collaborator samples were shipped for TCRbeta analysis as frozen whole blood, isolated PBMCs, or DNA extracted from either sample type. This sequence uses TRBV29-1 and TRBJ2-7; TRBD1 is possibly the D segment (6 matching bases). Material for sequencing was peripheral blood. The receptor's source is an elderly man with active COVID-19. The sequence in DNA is TGCAGCGTAGGACAGAGCTCCTACGAGCAGTACTTC. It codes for CSVGQSSYEQYF.